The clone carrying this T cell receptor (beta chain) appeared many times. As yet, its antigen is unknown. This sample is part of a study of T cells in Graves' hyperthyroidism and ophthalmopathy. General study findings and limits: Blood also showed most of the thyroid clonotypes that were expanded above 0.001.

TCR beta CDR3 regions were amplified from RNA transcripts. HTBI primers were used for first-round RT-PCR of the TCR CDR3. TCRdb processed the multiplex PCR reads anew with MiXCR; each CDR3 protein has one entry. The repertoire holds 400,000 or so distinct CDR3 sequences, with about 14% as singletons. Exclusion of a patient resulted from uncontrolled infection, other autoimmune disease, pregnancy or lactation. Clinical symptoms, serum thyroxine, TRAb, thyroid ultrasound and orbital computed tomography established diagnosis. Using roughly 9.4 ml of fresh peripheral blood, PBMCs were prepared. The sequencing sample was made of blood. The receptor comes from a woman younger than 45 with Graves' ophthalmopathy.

CDR3 coding DNA: TGTGCCACCAGCAGAGAAACGGACAGCACGAGGAAACTGTTTTTT. Its translation is CATSRETDSTRKLFF. The V gene is TRBV15, the J gene TRBJ1-4, with D perhaps matching TRBD1 (6 bases). The CDR3 runs 15 residues. Per the germline V gene, CDR1 is LNHNV and CDR2 is YYDKDF (reference sequence). With 0 bases removed from V and 11 bases from J, the gap between germline ends came to 16 bases.